Below, 9 T cell receptor beta chains from the same sample are listed, as sequenced in a study of prognosis after radiotherapy for stage I lung cancer. Template was genomic DNA; TCR beta CDR3 amplified in two multiplex PCR rounds. Individual primers that were specific to each TRBV and TRBJ gene served in first-round PCR. MiXCR, run by TCRdb on the multiplex PCR reads, gives a single entry per CDR3 protein. This table holds some 30,000 distinct CDR3 sequences, around 48% found once. The specimen was PBMCs, collected before or after stereotactic body radiation therapy (not recorded which). The source of these receptors is a donor of 50 years or more with non-small cell lung cancer.

This clonotype came up many times. Here the CDR3 DNA reads TGTGCCAGCAGTTACGGTGGGACTAGTGTAACCTACGAGCAGTACTTC. It codes for CASSYGGTSVTYEQYF. The rearrangement links TRBV6-5 to TRBJ2-7; 8 bases agree with TRBD2. The length of the CDR3 is 16 residues. The V gene's germline CDR1 is MNHEY and CDR2 SVGAGI. J was trimmed by 2 bases and V by 2 bases; bases with no gene match: 8.

This clonotype was seen ten or more times. This chain uses TRBV3-2 with TRBJ2-2; the table's D call TRBD2 went unverified against the DNA. TRBV3-2 is a pseudogene locus. The CDR3 extends over 15 amino acids. The CDR3 here is CASSPSGSVAGELFF. CDR3 sequence (DNA): TGTGCCAGCAGCCCGAGCGGGTCCGTGGCCGGGGAGCTGTTTTTT.

V and J are TRBV3-1 and TRBJ2-2; 8 nucleotides agree with TRBD2. The CDR3 covers 15 residues. CDR1 and CDR2 (germline): LGHDT, YNNKEL (reference sequence). V lost 5 bases and J lost 6; bases outside the gene matches: 8. The CDR3 loop is CASSSWREESGELFF. For the CDR3, the DNA is TGTGCCAGCAGCTCGTGGCGGGAGGAGTCCGGGGAGCTGTTTTTT.

This clonotype showed up many times. This sequence joins TRBV28 and TRBJ2-5, with a possible D match to TRBD2 (7 bases). Trimming stripped 8 bases from V and 3 bases from J, with 10 bases between. Germline CDR1 MDHEN, CDR2 SYDVKM. CDR3 length: 12 residues. CDR3 bases: TGTGCCAGCGGGGGGGCGGAAGAGACCCAGTACTTC. Its translation: CASGGAEETQYF.

V is TRBV19 and J is TRBJ2-3; no clear D gene. CDR3 length: 14 residues. Trimming cost V 10 bases and J 2 bases, with 16 bases left between them. The germline V gene encodes CDR1 LNHDA and CDR2 SQIVND (reference sequence). CDR3 coding DNA: TGTGCCATTAGCTGCTGGGATATCACAGATACGCAGTATTTT. Its protein product is CAISCWDITDTQYF.

The count of this clonotype is one. Relative to the germline gene, one junction end is altered; a read error may explain this. The genes are TRBV19 and TRBJ1-5, with TRBD1 identical over 9 bases. CDR3 length equals 16 residues. Germline values: CDR1 LNHDA, CDR2 SQIVND (reference sequence). The CDR3 nucleotides read TGTGCCAGTACCCCAACAGGGGGCCATAGCAATAAGCCCCAGAATTTT. Protein sequence: CASTPTGGHSNKPQNF.

This clonotype was counted ten times or more. The genes are TRBV28 and TRBJ2-1; a weak D match, TRBD1 (6 bases). Trimming removed 2 bases from V and 2 bases from J, with 7 bases in between. This CDR3 has 14 residues. The germline V gene encodes CDR1 MDHEN and CDR2 SYDVKM. This chain's CDR3 is CASSLQGTYNEQFF. As DNA, the CDR3 is TGTGCCAGCAGTTTACAGGGGACCTACAATGAGCAGTTCTTC.

The table lists this clonotype with many counts. V usage is TRBV2 and J usage is TRBJ1-1; D is unresolved. V lost 7 bases, J lost 1 base, and 16 bases lay in between. Germline V CDR1 and CDR2: SNHLY, FYNNEI. The CDR3 consists of 15 residues. The CDR3: CASNSQGLGNTEAFF. The CDR3, as DNA: TGTGCCAGCAACTCCCAAGGGCTCGGGAACACTGAAGCTTTCTTT.

This clonotype has ten or more counts. This chain links TRBV5-1 with TRBJ1-1; D remains unclear. V shed 4 bases and J shed 1 base, with 14 bases lying between them. The CDR3 runs 15 residues. CDR1 is SGHRS and CDR2 is YFSETQ in the germline V gene. The CDR3 region has the DNA TGCGCCAGCAGCGTTCAGCCGAGCGAGAACACTGAAGCTTTCTTT. Protein: CASSVQPSENTEAFF.